The 25 T cell receptor beta chains listed next were all sequenced from one sample in a study of Tregs in tolerant kidney transplant recipients. Sequenced by immunoSEQ multiplex PCR; TCRdb stores in-frame clones only, minus some. The sample carries roughly 99,000 clones, 93% recorded once. Sequences were derived from CD4+ T cells from blood, sampled before the transplant. The receptors shown here come from a human donor who received a combined kidney and bone marrow transplant.

This clone came up once. V is TRBV7-9 and J is TRBJ2-7; unclear D gene. The germline V and J ends were trimmed by 3 bases and 3 bases, with 12 bases remaining between them. Germline V gene data show CDR1 as SEHNR and CDR2 as FQNEAQ (reference sequence). The CDR3 spans 14 residues. The CDR3 coding sequence is TGTGCCAGCAGCTTTTTGAGTACTTTCTACGAGCAGTACTTC. This translates into CASSFLSTFYEQYF.

The rearrangement links TRBV15 to TRBJ1-2, with a tentative D call TRBD1 (5 bases). Germline lookup yields CDR1 LNHNV and CDR2 YYDKDF (reference sequence). CDR3 size: 15 residues. Trimming took off 8 bases at V and 1 base at J, with 17 bases between the two ends. The DNA of the CDR3 is TGTGCCACCCACCCAGGAGGGGCCTATAACTATGGCTACACCTTC. This translates into CATHPGGAYNYGYTF.

This rearrangement joins TRBV13 to TRBJ1-1, with D uncertain. V shed 2 bases and J shed 2 bases, with 6 bases lying between them. Germline values: CDR1 PRHDT, CDR2 FYEKMQ (reference sequence). The CDR3 has 13 amino acids. CDR3 sequence reads: CASSLKANTEAFF. The CDR3 DNA is TGTGCCAGCAGCTTAAAAGCTAACACTGAAGCTTTCTTT.

This chain connects TRBV16 to TRBJ2-7; D may be TRBD1 (6 bases). The CDR3 totals 13 residues. Germline CDR1 KGHSY, CDR2 FQNENV. Trimming removed 2 bases from V and 6 bases from J, with 11 bases in between. The CDR3 reads CASSQNAGAEQYF. DNA for the CDR3: TGTGCCAGCAGCCAAAACGCAGGGGCCGAGCAGTACTTC. Filled out from reference TRBV16 and TRBJ2-7, the complete variable domain reads GEEVAQTPKHLVRGEGQKAKLYCAPIKGHSYVFWYQQVLKNEFKFLISFQNENVFDETGMPKERFSAKCLPNSPCSLEIQATKLEDSAVYFCASSQNAGAEQYFGPGTRLTVT.

This clone was detected once. The V and J genes are TRBV27 and TRBJ1-4; a possible D gene is TRBD1 (5 bases). Trimming took 7 bases from V and 8 from J, leaving 17 bases between them. The CDR3 sequence is 14 residues long. Germline V CDR1 and CDR2: MNHEY, SMNVEV (reference sequence). The CDR3 DNA reads TGTGCCAGCAAAAGGGGCAGGTTTGAGGAAAAACTGTTTTTT. Protein sequence: CASKRGRFEEKLFF.

The chain couples TRBV18 to TRBJ2-5; D might be TRBD2 (6 bases). The J call is in doubt because the DNA end fits TRBJ2-7 better. Germline-derived CDR1 and CDR2 are KGHSH and LQKENI. The CDR3 loop spans 17 amino acids. CDR3 sequence reads: CASSPSGVPSWSYEQYF. In nucleotides, the CDR3 is TGTGCCAGCTCACCCTCGGGGGTCCCTAGCTGGTCCTACGAGCAGTACTTC.

This chain joins TRBV7-9 and TRBJ2-1, with D uncertain. CDR1 and CDR2 from the germline V gene are SEHNR and FQNEAQ (reference sequence). This CDR3 is 15 amino acids long. The V end was cut by 5 bases, the J end by 0 bases, with 11 bases between. CDR3 region: CASSKLVGSYNEQFF. The CDR3, as DNA: TGTGCCAGCAGCAAACTGGTCGGCTCCTACAATGAGCAGTTCTTC. Filled out from reference TRBV7-9 and TRBJ2-1, the complete variable domain reads DTGVSQNPRHKITKRGQNVTFRCDPISEHNRLYWYRQTLGQGPEFLTYFQNEAQLEKSRLLSDRFSAERPKGSFSTLEIQRTEQGDSAMYLCASSKLVGSYNEQFFGPGTRLTVL.

The rearrangement joins TRBV18 to TRBJ1-2; TRBD1 agrees at 10 bases. The CDR3 runs to 15 residues. Germline V gives CDR1 KGHSH, CDR2 LQKENI. J lost 8 bases, V lost 3 bases, and 9 bases had no gene match. The DNA for the CDR3 is TGTGCCAGCTCACCGCCGGGACAGGGGCTAGTCGGCTACACCTTC. This encodes CASSPPGQGLVGYTF.

The V and J genes are TRBV18 and TRBJ1-2; D might be TRBD1 (5 bases). Germline assignment: CDR1 KGHSH and CDR2 LQKENI. There are 15 residues in the CDR3. V was trimmed by 0 bases and J by 4 bases, leaving 12 bases between them. As DNA, the CDR3 is TGTGCCAGCTCACCACCGGGACTCACGAGCTATGGCTACACCTTC. Translating it yields CASSPPGLTSYGYTF.

In its sample, this clone was seen once. This chain uses TRBV18 with TRBJ1-6; TRBD1 is a possible D gene (5 bases). There are 16 residues in the CDR3. The V end lost 2 bases, the J end lost 6 bases, and 14 bases lay between the germline ends. Looked up from germline, CDR1 is KGHSH and CDR2 is LQKENI. In DNA form, the CDR3 reads TGTGCCAGCTCACCAAAAGGGTGGGGCTCTAATTCACCCCTCCACTTT. Amino acids: CASSPKGWGSNSPLHF.

For this clone: The germline gene is not matched at one end of the junction; a read error may be the cause. This specimen includes other DNA sequences encoding the same CDR3. This chain joins TRBV7-6 and TRBJ1-5; 7 bases fit TRBD1. This CDR3 contains 13 residues. CDR1 is SGHVS and CDR2 is FNYEAQ in the germline V gene. CDR3 amino acids: CASSEGARRPQHF. The CDR3 DNA reads as TGTGCTAGCAGCGAGGGGGCGCGTAGACCCCAGCATTTT.

The CDR3 sequence: CASSHGPSGGFYEQYF. For the CDR3, the DNA is TGTGCCAGCAGCCATGGTCCTAGCGGGGGATTCTACGAGCAGTACTTC. The chain employs TRBV14 and TRBJ2-7; 10 bases align to TRBD2. This CDR3 is 16 amino acids long. The junction had 8 bases not matched to a gene; V was cut back by 3 bases and J by 3 bases. CDR1 SGHDN and CDR2 FVKESK come from the germline V gene.

The chain recombines TRBV19 with TRBJ2-7; 10 nucleotides line up with TRBD1. The J segment lost 3 bases and the V segment lost 5 bases, leaving 4 bases of the junction unmatched. Germline V lookup: CDR1 LNHDA, CDR2 SQIVND (reference sequence). The CDR3 is made up of 14 amino acids. As DNA, the CDR3 is TGTGCCAGTAGTGCCCGGACAGGGGGCTACGAGCAGTACTTC. This codes for CASSARTGGYEQYF.

The J gene is TRBJ1-2, the V gene TRBV19; 8 bases align to TRBD1. Germline CDR1 reads LNHDA; CDR2 reads SQIVND (reference sequence). The CDR3 is 14 amino acids. The V gene end was trimmed by 4 bases and the J gene end by 3 bases; junction bases not matched to a gene: 4. The CDR3 spells CASSRDRRHYGYTF. The CDR3 coding sequence is TGTGCCAGTAGTAGGGACAGGAGGCACTATGGCTACACCTTC.

The rearrangement links TRBV19 to TRBJ2-5; the match to TRBD2 covers 12 bases. Germline V CDR1 and CDR2: LNHDA, SQIVND (reference sequence). The V gene end was trimmed by 5 bases and the J gene end by 5 bases; junction bases not matched to a gene: 9. The CDR3 sequence is 16 residues long. DNA of the CDR3: TGTGCCAGTAGTGCCAGACTAGCGGGAGCAGGTGAGACCCAGTACTTC. Translation gives CASSARLAGAGETQYF. Based on the CDR3 plus reference TRBV19 and TRBJ2-5, the full variable domain is DGGITQSPKYLFRKEGQNVTLSCEQNLNHDAMYWYRQDPGQGLRLIYYSQIVNDFQKGDIAEGYSVSREKKESFPLTVTSAQKNPTAFYLCASSARLAGAGETQYFGPGTRLLVL.

The rearrangement joins TRBV4-3 to TRBJ2-7; the match to TRBD2 covers 11 bases. Trimming at V came to 0 bases and at J to 4 bases, leaving 11 bases not matched to a gene. Germline CDR1 and CDR2: LGHNA and YSLEER. CDR3 length equals 18 residues. This CDR3 is CASSQDSPLAGAPYEQYF. The CDR3 region has the DNA TGCGCCAGCAGCCAAGATTCCCCACTAGCGGGGGCCCCTTACGAGCAGTACTTC.

The genes are TRBV10-3 and TRBJ2-3, with 8 bases that match TRBD2. V lost 11 bases to trimming and J lost 2 bases; unmatched junction nucleotides: 6. Germline V lookup: CDR1 ENHRY, CDR2 SYGVKD. The length of the CDR3 is 13 residues. CDR3 DNA: TGTGCCGTCGGGGGGGGGTACACAGATACGCAGTATTTT. Its translation is CAVGGGYTDTQYF.

This clone was detected once. At the DNA level, this CDR3 is encoded by other sequences in the same sample as well. This CDR3 reads CSVAGERDSPLHF. The CDR3 DNA is TGCAGCGTTGCAGGGGAGAGGGATTCACCCCTCCACTTT. The gene calls are TRBV29-1 and TRBJ1-6; weak D call: TRBD1 (6 bases). The CDR3 has 13 amino acids. Germline V gene data show CDR1 as SQVTM and CDR2 as ANQGSEA. Trimming removed 4 bases from V and 8 bases from J, with 12 bases in between.

The chain uses TRBV9 and TRBJ2-5, with TRBD1 as a possible D gene (5 bases). Trimming removed 1 base from V and 4 bases from J, with 8 bases in between. CDR3 length equals 13 residues. CDR1 is SGDLS and CDR2 is YYNGEE in the germline V gene. CDR3 region: CASSVRGVETQYF. The DNA of the CDR3 is TGTGCCAGCAGCGTAAGGGGCGTAGAGACCCAGTACTTC.

This chain connects TRBV11-2 to TRBJ1-4; 10 bases match TRBD1. J gave up 7 bases and V 5 bases, and 7 bases lay outside the gene matches. This CDR3 has 15 amino acids. Germline V CDR1 and CDR2: SGHAT, FQNNGV. DNA for the CDR3: TGTGCCAGCAGCGTCACGGGGACAGGGGTTGAAAAACTGTTTTTT. Protein sequence: CASSVTGTGVEKLFF.

V usage is TRBV5-5 and J usage is TRBJ1-2; unclear D gene. V was clipped by 4 bases and J by 0 bases, with 19 bases between them. The CDR3 has 17 residues. Germline-derived CDR1 and CDR2 are SGHKS and YYEKEE (reference sequence). CDR3 DNA sequence: TGTGCCAGCAGCGACACCCCGGCCTCCGTAGCTAACTATGGCTACACCTTC. It encodes CASSDTPASVANYGYTF.

This sequence joins TRBV6-1 and TRBJ2-5; 7 nucleotides match TRBD1. Per germline, CDR1 MNHNS and CDR2 SASEGT. The CDR3 sequence is 12 residues long. With V trimmed by 8 bases and J by 4 bases, 4 bases remained unmatched. DNA for the CDR3: TGTGCCAGCGACAGGGTGAGAGAGACCCAGTACTTC. Translation: CASDRVRETQYF.

The chain recombines TRBV18 with TRBJ2-7; 10 bases line up with TRBD1. Germline V gene data show CDR1 as KGHSH and CDR2 as LQKENI. CDR3 length: 14 amino acids. Trimming cost V 6 bases and J 1 base; bases outside gene matches: 3. CDR3 amino acids: CASSRTGGSYEQYF. CDR3 DNA sequence: TGTGCCAGCTCTAGGACAGGGGGATCCTACGAGCAGTACTTC.

The chain uses TRBV5-1 and TRBJ1-2; D might be TRBD1 (6 bases). Trimming cost V 0 bases and J 0 bases, with 6 bases left between them. The germline V gene has CDR1 SGHRS and CDR2 YFSETQ. The CDR3 runs 14 residues. The CDR3 coding sequence is TGCGCCAGCAGCTTGGACAGGGCTAACTATGGCTACACCTTC. Translation: CASSLDRANYGYTF. The full variable domain, in which reference TRBV5-1 and TRBJ1-2 provide the parts outside the CDR3, is KAGVTQTPRYLIKTRGQQVTLSCSPISGHRSVSWYQQTPGQGLQFLFEYFSETQRNKGNFPGRFSGRQFSNSRSEMNVSTLELGDSALYLCASSLDRANYGYTFGSGTRLTVV.

The chain is built from TRBV10-3 and TRBJ2-1, with 9 bases that match TRBD2. Germline V CDR1 and CDR2: ENHRY, SYGVKD. The junction had 5 bases not matched to a gene; V was cut back by 7 bases and J by 4 bases. This CDR3 has 14 amino acids. The CDR3 DNA follows: TGTGCCATCACAAGCGGGAGGACGTACAATGAGCAGTTCTTC. It specifies CAITSGRTYNEQFF.